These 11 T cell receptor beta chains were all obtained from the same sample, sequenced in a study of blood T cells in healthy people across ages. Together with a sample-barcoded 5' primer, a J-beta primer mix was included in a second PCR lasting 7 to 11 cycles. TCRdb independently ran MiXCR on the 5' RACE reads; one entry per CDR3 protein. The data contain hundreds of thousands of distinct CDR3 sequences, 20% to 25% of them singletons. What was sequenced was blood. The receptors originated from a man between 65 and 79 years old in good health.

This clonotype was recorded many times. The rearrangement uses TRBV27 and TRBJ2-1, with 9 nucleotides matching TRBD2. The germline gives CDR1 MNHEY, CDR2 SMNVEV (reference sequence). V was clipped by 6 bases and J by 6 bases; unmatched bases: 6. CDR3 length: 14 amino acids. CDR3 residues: CASRRLAASNEQFF. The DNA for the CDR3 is TGTGCCAGCAGAAGACTAGCGGCTAGCAATGAGCAGTTCTTC.

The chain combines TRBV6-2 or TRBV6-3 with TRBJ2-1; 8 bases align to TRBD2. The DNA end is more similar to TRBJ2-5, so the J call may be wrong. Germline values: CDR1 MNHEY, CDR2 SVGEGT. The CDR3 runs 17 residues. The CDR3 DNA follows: TGTGCCAGCAGTTACTCGTGGCGGGAGGCCATGGTTGAGACCCAGTACTTC. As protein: CASSYSWREAMVETQYF.

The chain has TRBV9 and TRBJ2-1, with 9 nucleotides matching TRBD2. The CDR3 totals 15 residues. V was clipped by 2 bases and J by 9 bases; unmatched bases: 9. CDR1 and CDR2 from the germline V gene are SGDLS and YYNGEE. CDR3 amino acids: CASSVLGGRGVEQFF. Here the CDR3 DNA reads TGTGCCAGCAGCGTTCTCGGCGGGAGGGGAGTTGAGCAGTTCTTC. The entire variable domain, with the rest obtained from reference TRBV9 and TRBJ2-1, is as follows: DSGVTQTPKHLITATGQRVTLRCSPRSGDLSVYWYQQSLDQGLQFLIQYYNGEERAKGNILERFSAQQFPDLHSELNLSSLELGDSALYFCASSVLGGRGVEQFFGPGTRLTVL.

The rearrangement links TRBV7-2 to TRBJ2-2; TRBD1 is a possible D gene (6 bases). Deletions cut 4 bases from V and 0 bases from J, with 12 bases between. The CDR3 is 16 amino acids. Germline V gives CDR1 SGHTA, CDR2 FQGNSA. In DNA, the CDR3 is TGTGCCAGCAGCTCAACAGGGATGTCGAACACCGGGGAGCTGTTTTTT. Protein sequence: CASSSTGMSNTGELFF. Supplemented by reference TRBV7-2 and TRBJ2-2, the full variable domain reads GAGVSQSPSNKVTEKGKDVELRCDPISGHTALYWYRQSLGQGLEFLIYFQGNSAPDKSGLPSDRFSAERTGGSVSTLTIQRTQQEDSAVYLCASSSTGMSNTGELFFGEGSRLTVL.

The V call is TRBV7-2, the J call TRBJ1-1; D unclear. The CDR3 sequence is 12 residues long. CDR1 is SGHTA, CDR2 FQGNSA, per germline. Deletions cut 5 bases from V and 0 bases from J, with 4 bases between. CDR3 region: CASSDMNTEAFF. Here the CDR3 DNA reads TGTGCCAGCAGCGATATGAACACTGAAGCTTTCTTT.

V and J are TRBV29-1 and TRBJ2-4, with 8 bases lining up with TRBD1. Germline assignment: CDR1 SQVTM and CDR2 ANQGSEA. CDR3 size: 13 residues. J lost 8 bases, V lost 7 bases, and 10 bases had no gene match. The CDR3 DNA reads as TGCAGCGCCCAGACAGGGGTTGAAGACATTCAGTACTTC. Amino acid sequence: CSAQTGVEDIQYF.

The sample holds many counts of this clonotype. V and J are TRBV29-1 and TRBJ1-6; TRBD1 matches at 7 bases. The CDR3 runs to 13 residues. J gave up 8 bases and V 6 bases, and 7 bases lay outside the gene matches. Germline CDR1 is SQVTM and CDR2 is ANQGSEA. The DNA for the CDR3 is TGCAGCGTACGACAGGGTTTTGATTCACCCCTCCACTTT. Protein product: CSVRQGFDSPLHF.

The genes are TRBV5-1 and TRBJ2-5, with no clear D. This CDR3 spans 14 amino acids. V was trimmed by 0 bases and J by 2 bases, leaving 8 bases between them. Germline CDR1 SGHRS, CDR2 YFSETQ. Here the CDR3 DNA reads TGCGCCAGCAGCTTGGGCCACAGACAAGAGACCCAGTACTTC. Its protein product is CASSLGHRQETQYF.

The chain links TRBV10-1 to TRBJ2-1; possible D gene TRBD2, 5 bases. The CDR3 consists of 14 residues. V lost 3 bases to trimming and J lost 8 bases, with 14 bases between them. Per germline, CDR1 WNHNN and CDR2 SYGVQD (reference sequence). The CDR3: CASSDRGYMDEQFF. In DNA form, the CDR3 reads TGCGCCAGCAGTGATCGCGGGTACATGGATGAGCAGTTCTTC.

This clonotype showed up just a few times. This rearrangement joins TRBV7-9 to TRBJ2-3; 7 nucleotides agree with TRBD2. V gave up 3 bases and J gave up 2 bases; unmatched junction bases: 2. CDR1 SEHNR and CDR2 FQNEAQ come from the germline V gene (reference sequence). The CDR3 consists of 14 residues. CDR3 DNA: TGTGCCAGCAGCTTGGGGACTAACACAGATACGCAGTATTTT. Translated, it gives CASSLGTNTDTQYF.

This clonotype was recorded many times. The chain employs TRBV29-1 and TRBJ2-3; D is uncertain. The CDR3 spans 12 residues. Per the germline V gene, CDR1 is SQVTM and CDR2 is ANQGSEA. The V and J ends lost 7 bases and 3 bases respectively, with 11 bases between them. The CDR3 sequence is CSAADGTDTQYF. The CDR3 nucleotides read TGCAGCGCGGCGGACGGAACAGATACGCAGTATTTT.